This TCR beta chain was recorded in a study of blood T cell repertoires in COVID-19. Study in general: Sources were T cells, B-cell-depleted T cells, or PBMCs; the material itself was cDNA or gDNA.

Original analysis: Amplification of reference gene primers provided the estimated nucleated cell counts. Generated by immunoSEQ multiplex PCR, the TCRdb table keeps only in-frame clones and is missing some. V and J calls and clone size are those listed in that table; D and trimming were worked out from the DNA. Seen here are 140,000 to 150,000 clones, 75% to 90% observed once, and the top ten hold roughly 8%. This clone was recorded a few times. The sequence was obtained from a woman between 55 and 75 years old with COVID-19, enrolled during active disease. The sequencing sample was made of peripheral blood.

This CDR3 reads CASSLTSGARETQYF. The DNA for the CDR3 is TGTGCCAGCAGCTTGACTAGCGGGGCGCGAGAGACCCAGTACTTC. The V and J genes are TRBV7-9 and TRBJ2-5; 11 bases fit TRBD2. V gave up 3 bases and J gave up 4 bases; unmatched junction bases: 4. Per germline, CDR1 SEHNR and CDR2 FQNEAQ (reference sequence). There are 15 residues in the CDR3.